This T cell receptor beta chain is from a study of blood T cell repertoires in COVID-19 (dated by TCRdb to about 2020). Some background on the complete study: Samples from collaborators originated in the United States, Italy and Spain and spanned both the acute and convalescent phases of COVID-19. The dataset comprised deeply sampled blood TCRbeta repertoires from subjects exposed to, actively infected with, or recovered from COVID-19. The repertoires were released in a freely available public database meant as a resource for research on the immune response to SARS-CoV-2. Where available, HLA class I and class II types were taken from metadata supplied by the sample provider and were not determined by assay-based typing. Samples came from the ongoing ImmuneRACE study (first 160 participants) plus 1,254 subjects from 6 global collaborators. The material from the prospective study consisted of cDNA or gDNA derived from T cells, B-cell-depleted T cells, or PBMCs. Sample metadata almost always included a de-identified subject ID, COVID-19 status, age in years and sex. The paper as a whole reports these results and caveats: Clinical and demographic metadata were provided uncurated, with the amount varying by source and participant.

Whole blood was collected in K2EDTA tubes by collaborating institutions according to the institutions' own protocols. For TCRbeta analysis, collaborators shipped samples in one of three forms: frozen whole blood, isolated PBMCs, or DNA extracted from either of those sample types. Spanning cysteine to phenylalanine, the CDR3 consists of 14 amino acids. This entry keeps only the CDR3 DNA: 42 bases, framed from base 1. Taken from the germline V gene (reference sequence), the CDR1 and CDR2 loops are LGHDT and YNNKEL. Between the V and J ends, shortened by 8 bases and 2 bases respectively, the junction contains 13 bases. This clone was seen a few times. Its cognate antigen has yet to be identified. No much larger clonotype is one base removed from it; base qualities were not supplied. TCRbeta CDR3 regions were amplified from genomic DNA using the immunoSEQ Assay, a bias-controlled multiplex PCR. The original pipeline was this. Within the assay, amplification of reference gene primers was used to estimate how many nucleated cells each sample contained. Sequence reads were collapsed and filtered to measure the absolute abundance of every unique TCRbeta CDR3 rearrangement. Productive Simpson clonality was computed per sample as the square root of Simpson's diversity index over productive rearrangements. The immuneACCESS repertoire file appears here via TCRdb, limited to in-frame rearrangements. These files lack a portion of the clones; in checked studies, under half of the deficit traces to unresolved V genes, and the cause of the others is not known. V and J calls and clone size are given by that table; D and trimming were obtained from the DNA. A total of around 40,000 clones appear in this sample, 92% of them only once. The ten largest clones add up to 9.5% to 15% of the sample.

The source material was peripheral blood. The sequence was obtained from a human donor in a cohort sampled during active COVID-19. Recombination joined TRBV3-1 (or the pseudogene TRBV3-2) with TRBJ1-5; the D gene lacks a confident call. The DNA sequence is TGTGCCAGCCCATGGGGAGGCGGCAATCAGCCCCAGCATTTT. This encodes CASPWGGGNQPQHF.